This paragraph reports one T cell receptor (beta chain). This CDR3 has 14 residues. The V end was cut by 0 bases, the J end by 2 bases, with 9 bases between. Germline V gene lookup returns CDR1 SGHRS and CDR2 YFSETQ. This entry comes from a study of blood T cell repertoires in COVID-19. Background on the study: The United States, Italy and Spain supplied acute and convalescent COVID-19 samples. Sample material is recorded as cDNA or gDNA derived from T cells, B-cell-depleted T cells, or PBMCs.

The authors' processing: Amplified reference gene primers provided the basis for estimating nucleated cell counts. Sequencing used immunoSEQ multiplex PCR; TCRdb keeps in-frame clones, though not all of them. V and J calls and clone size follow that table, whereas D and trimming were derived from the DNA. The sample holds about 190,000 clones; 88% are singletons and the top ten take about 4.4%. The sequenced sample consisted of peripheral blood. This TCR derives from a human donor in a cohort sampled during active COVID-19. The rearrangement joins TRBV5-1 to TRBJ2-7, with D hard to call. The CDR3, as DNA: TGCGCCAGCAGCTTGGGATCCCCGGCCTACGAGCAGTACTTC. This translates into CASSLGSPAYEQYF.